The clone carrying this TCR beta chain was detected many times. The target antigen is unknown. This sample is part of a study of human T cells and chemical hapten exposure. Study results and caveats: Patch test score was positively correlated with the counts of TCRs that had expanded at PT1. There was no change with DPC sensitization in TCRs above 1 in 1000 frequency. Against controls, expanded TCRs gave rise to significantly more large CDR3 similarity clusters.

The ends were cut back, 3 bases at V and 6 bases at J, with 6 bases in the middle. The CDR3 consists of 11 residues. TCRdb analysed the RACE reads with MiXCR anew, one entry per CDR3 protein. The profile shows more than 100,000 distinct CDR3 sequences, approximately 11% of them singletons. As for time point: patch test 3, about 24 weeks after DPC sensitization. The treatment is: therapeutic diphenylcyclopropenone sensitization with weekly scalp DPC. The source was whole blood, collected in connection with sensitization to the hapten diphenylcyclopropenone (DPC). The receptor's source is a woman in her 50s with alopecia areata. Some clones in this sample may be carry-over from other donors' samples. This chain connects TRBV12-3 or TRBV12-4 to TRBJ2-7; no reliable D call. CDR3 bases: TGTGCCAGCAGTTTTGGTCGCGAGCAGTACTTC. Translated, it gives CASSFGREQYF.